This passage covers 9 T cell receptor beta chains from one sample sequenced in a study of beta chain features in type 1 diabetes. Whole-study findings and limits: All four CD4+ subsets of Type 1 diabetes patients contained TCRB CDR3s that were moderately but significantly shorter.

These receptors' antigens are unknown. The entirety of the isolated RNA underwent reverse transcription, so expressed TCRB transcripts were sequenced. Some clones are missing from TCRdb's copy, which holds only in-frame ones; the method was immunoSEQ multiplex PCR. The profile shows some 240,000 clones, roughly 17% of them singletons. Sequenced input: naive CD4+ T cells from blood. The receptors stem from a man aged 25 to 40 with type 1 diabetes.

This clone showed up just a few times. The rearrangement uses TRBV6-5 and TRBJ1-2, with 7 positions matching TRBD1. This CDR3 region has 13 residues. Germline V gene lookup returns CDR1 MNHEY and CDR2 SVGAGI. V trimming: 7 bases; J trimming: 4 bases; junction bases outside the gene matches: 6. This CDR3 is CASNPAGGYGYTF. CDR3 bases: TGTGCCAGCAATCCTGCAGGGGGCTATGGCTACACCTTC.

The V call is TRBV29-1, the J call TRBJ2-2; tentatively, D is TRBD2 (6 bases). CDR3 length equals 14 residues. Per the germline V gene, CDR1 is SQVTM and CDR2 is ANQGSEA. V lost 4 bases to trimming and J lost 5 bases, with 14 bases between them. In DNA, the CDR3 is TGCAGCGTTGCCAACAGGAGGGGAACCGGGGAGCTGTTTTTT. It yields the protein CSVANRRGTGELFF.

This clone was observed a few times. The chain uses TRBV5-4 and TRBJ2-1; D is perhaps TRBD2 (6 bases). The CDR3 contains 12 residues. Per the germline V gene, CDR1 is SGHNT and CDR2 is YYREEE (reference sequence). V lost 2 bases and J 15 bases, leaving 15 bases between the germline ends. CDR3 sequence (DNA): TGTGCCAGCAGCTTACTAGCCGACCGAGCGTTCTTC. This translates into CASSLLADRAFF.

This clone was recorded a few times. The chain carries TRBV30 and TRBJ1-5, with 9 bases fitting TRBD1. The CDR3 totals 15 residues. Germline CDR1 is GTSNPN and CDR2 is SVGIG (reference sequence). J gave up 3 bases and V 1 base, and 4 bases lay outside the gene matches. The CDR3 region has the DNA TGTGCCTGGAGTGACGGGACAGGGTTCAATCAGCCCCAGCATTTT. This codes for CAWSDGTGFNQPQHF.

This clone was counted only a few times. The rearrangement links TRBV13 to TRBJ1-5; TRBD1 agrees at 7 bases. The CDR3 spans 16 residues. Germline V lookup: CDR1 PRHDT, CDR2 FYEKMQ (reference sequence). The V segment lost 0 bases and the J segment 5 bases; nucleotides outside the gene matches: 7. The CDR3 loop is CASSLGGRGFDQPQHF. The CDR3 DNA reads as TGTGCCAGCAGCTTAGGCGGCAGGGGGTTTGATCAGCCCCAGCATTTT.

The chain has TRBV9 and TRBJ2-7, with 10 nucleotides matching TRBD2. The CDR3 runs 17 residues. Per germline, CDR1 SGDLS and CDR2 YYNGEE. Trimming removed 0 bases from V and 4 bases from J; junction bases left unmatched: 10. As DNA, the CDR3 is TGTGCCAGCAGCGTAGAGCCCCGCACTAGCGGGACTTACGAGCAGTACTTC. This sequence encodes CASSVEPRTSGTYEQYF.

The rearrangement links TRBV15 to TRBJ2-1; TRBD2 agrees at 10 bases. J gave up 0 bases and V 3 bases, and 5 bases lay outside the gene matches. This CDR3 comprises 17 residues. CDR1 and CDR2 from the germline V gene are LNHNV and YYDKDF (reference sequence). The CDR3 DNA follows: TGTGCCACCAGCAGTCCAGCGGGAGGGTACTCCTACAATGAGCAGTTCTTC. Its translation is CATSSPAGGYSYNEQFF.

J is TRBJ1-3 and V is TRBV25-1; D is ambiguous. CDR1 and CDR2 from the germline V gene are MGHDK and SYGVNS. Trimming removed 1 base at V and 3 bases at J, with 7 bases between. The CDR3 consists of 14 residues. The CDR3 spells CASSELTIGNTIYF. DNA for the CDR3: TGTGCCAGCAGTGAATTAACAATTGGAAACACCATATATTTT.

This clone was counted a few times. The chain joins TRBV7-2 to TRBJ1-2; 9 bases fit TRBD1. The ends lost 5 bases at V and 6 bases at J; junction bases unmatched: 10. The germline V gene has CDR1 SGHTA and CDR2 FQGNSA. This CDR3 has 15 residues. The CDR3 DNA sequence: TGTGCCAGCAGCCCACCGAACAGGGGGCCGAATGGCTACACCTTC. Protein sequence: CASSPPNRGPNGYTF. Combining the CDR3 with reference TRBV7-2 and TRBJ1-2 gives the whole variable domain GAGVSQSPSNKVTEKGKDVELRCDPISGHTALYWYRQSLGQGLEFLIYFQGNSAPDKSGLPSDRFSAERTGGSVSTLTIQRTQQEDSAVYLCASSPPNRGPNGYTFGSGTRLTVV.